Below are 25 T cell receptor beta chains sequenced from a single sample in a study of response to subunit inactivated influenza vaccine. TCRdb passed the RT-PCR reads through MiXCR, listing each CDR3 protein once. The table records about 540,000 distinct CDR3 sequences, approximately 22% of them present only once. The same data also contributed to another study, on T cells expressing NK-cell markers. That report adds: Beta-chain TCR cDNA was generated via 5'RACE template switching with UMIs.

Sequenced here: CD4+ T cells sorted from PBMCs, sampled approximately 12 days after vaccination. Every receptor here comes from a man aged 50 or older who received an inactivated influenza vaccine.

This clonotype was detected a few times. The chain has TRBV28 and TRBJ2-7; 9 bases align to TRBD2. Trimming removed 2 bases from V and 2 bases from J; junction bases left unmatched: 13. The CDR3 sequence is 18 residues long. The germline CDR1 and CDR2 sequences are MDHEN and SYDVKM. In DNA form, the CDR3 reads TGTGCCAGCAGTTTAACGCCGGGTGGAGGCGGGAGGGCCTACGAGCAGTACTTC. Its protein is CASSLTPGGGGRAYEQYF.

This clonotype has only a few counts. CDR3 coding DNA: TGTGCCAGCAGGCTAGCGGGGGTATACAATGAGCAGTTCTTC. It codes for CASRLAGVYNEQFF. This rearrangement joins TRBV28 to TRBJ2-1, with 10 bases aligning to TRBD2. Germline V gene lookup returns CDR1 MDHEN and CDR2 SYDVKM. The CDR3 loop spans 14 amino acids. J gave up 4 bases and V 6 bases, and 3 bases lay outside the gene matches.

J is TRBJ2-1 and V is TRBV5-1; D uncertain. The germline V gene encodes CDR1 SGHRS and CDR2 YFSETQ. The CDR3 length is 15 residues. The V and J ends lost 0 bases and 7 bases respectively, with 14 bases between them. In DNA, the CDR3 is TGCGCCAGCAGCTTGGAGGTGTCCGGGTTGAATGAGCAGTTCTTC. Protein product: CASSLEVSGLNEQFF.

There are many counts of this clonotype. Here the CDR3 reads CASSSTREANYGYTF. Written as DNA, the CDR3 is TGTGCCAGCTCATCCACACGGGAAGCTAACTATGGCTACACCTTC. V is TRBV2 and J is TRBJ1-2; D gene unclear. CDR1 and CDR2 (germline): SNHLY, FYNNEI. The CDR3 sequence is 15 residues long. V gave up 8 bases and J gave up 0 bases, with 16 bases separating them. The full variable domain, rest sourced from reference TRBV2 and TRBJ1-2, is EPEVTQTPSHQVTQMGQEVILRCVPISNHLYFYWYRQILGQKVEFLVSFYNNEISEKSEIFDDQFSVERPDGSNFTLKIRSTKLEDSAMYFCASSSTREANYGYTFGSGTRLTVV.

This chain uses TRBV7-2 with TRBJ2-1; TRBD1 agrees at 8 bases. This CDR3 has 16 amino acids. The V gene's germline CDR1 is SGHTA and CDR2 FQGNSA. V trimming: 5 bases; J trimming: 9 bases; junction bases outside the gene matches: 15. Written as DNA, the CDR3 is TGTGCCAGCAGCAACAACAGGGGGTTACAATTGAGTGAGCAGTTCTTC. It encodes CASSNNRGLQLSEQFF.

The gene calls are TRBV19 and TRBJ1-5, with 10 bases lining up with TRBD1. V shed 7 bases and J 4 bases; nucleotides not matched to a gene: 4. CDR3 length equals 14 residues. From germline, CDR1 is LNHDA and CDR2 SQIVND (reference sequence). For the CDR3, the DNA is TGTGCCAGTACCGGGGACAGGGGTAATCAGCCCCAGCATTTT. This translates into CASTGDRGNQPQHF.

This clonotype has just a few counts. J is TRBJ2-7 and V is TRBV20-1; the D is unclear. V lost 2 bases to trimming and J lost 3 bases, with 17 bases between them. Per the germline V gene, CDR1 is DFQATT and CDR2 is SNEGSKA (reference sequence). The CDR3 is 15 residues long. CDR3 protein: CSARRVVWANYEQYF. CDR3 bases: TGCAGTGCTAGACGGGTGGTCTGGGCAAACTACGAGCAGTACTTC.

V is TRBV20-1 and J is TRBJ2-2; 7 bases map to TRBD1. V trimming: 4 bases; J trimming: 4 bases; junction bases outside the gene matches: 3. The length of the CDR3 is 13 residues. Germline CDR1 DFQATT, CDR2 SNEGSKA (reference sequence). The CDR3: CSANRGPTGELFF. As DNA, the CDR3 is TGCAGTGCTAACAGGGGACCCACCGGGGAGCTGTTTTTT.

This clonotype was seen at least ten times. CDR3 loop: CASSLGGTHNNEQFF. The DNA of the CDR3 is TGTGCCAGCAGCTTAGGTGGGACCCACAACAATGAGCAGTTCTTC. This chain links TRBV7-9 with TRBJ2-1; possibly TRBD1 or TRBD2 for D (5 bases each). The V gene lost 1 base and the J gene lost 5 bases, with 12 bases spanning the gap. The germline V gene encodes CDR1 SEHNR and CDR2 FQNEAQ (reference sequence). CDR3 size: 15 residues.

This clonotype was found many times. The chain combines TRBV12-3 or TRBV12-4 with TRBJ1-1; D gene uncertain. With 5 bases removed from V and 1 base from J, the gap between germline ends came to 8 bases. This CDR3 comprises 13 residues. This CDR3 is CASSLAGNTEAFF. In DNA, the CDR3 is TGTGCCAGCAGTCTCGCAGGGAACACTGAAGCTTTCTTT.

The J gene is TRBJ2-7, the V gene TRBV20-1; 8 bases match TRBD1. This CDR3 comprises 16 residues. Trimming cost V 3 bases and J 5 bases; bases outside gene matches: 15. The germline CDR1 and CDR2 sequences are DFQATT and SNEGSKA (reference sequence). The CDR3 region is CSASFRTGRPANEQYF. The CDR3 nucleotides are TGCAGTGCTAGTTTCAGGACAGGGCGCCCCGCCAACGAGCAGTACTTC.

Details on this clonotype: This CDR3 fails to terminate in the conserved phenylalanine or tryptophan, so it likely reflects a read error. This chain links TRBV2 with TRBJ1-4, with D unresolved. CDR1 SNHLY and CDR2 FYNNEI come from the germline V gene. V lost 10 bases and J 3 bases, leaving 15 bases between the germline ends. The CDR3 covers 14 residues. CDR3 DNA: TGTGCCATACGGGCCCAAGAGCCTAATGAAAAACTGTTTCTT. Its protein is CAIRAQEPNEKLFL.

This sequence joins TRBV9 and TRBJ1-4; TRBD1 is a possible D gene (5 bases). The CDR3 is 15 amino acids. The germline CDR1 and CDR2 sequences are SGDLS and YYNGEE. The V end lost 2 bases, the J end lost 4 bases, and 12 bases lay between the germline ends. CDR3 sequence reads: CASSVTKGINEKLFF. CDR3 DNA: TGTGCCAGCAGCGTGACCAAGGGGATTAATGAAAAACTGTTTTTT. Full variable domain (missing parts from reference TRBV9 and TRBJ1-4): DSGVTQTPKHLITATGQRVTLRCSPRSGDLSVYWYQQSLDQGLQFLIQYYNGEERAKGNILERFSAQQFPDLHSELNLSSLELGDSALYFCASSVTKGINEKLFFGSGTQLSVL.

The rearrangement links TRBV4-2 to TRBJ2-1, with 8 bases matching TRBD1. Germline values: CDR1 LGHNA, CDR2 YNFKEQ. Trimming removed 3 bases from V and 5 bases from J; junction bases left unmatched: 6. The CDR3 totals 15 residues. CDR3 region: CASSQVGQGNNEQFF. CDR3 nucleotides: TGTGCCAGCAGCCAGGTAGGACAGGGCAACAATGAGCAGTTCTTC.

V usage is TRBV7-9 and J usage is TRBJ1-4, with D unclear. V lost 5 bases, J lost 0 bases, and 10 bases lay in between. The germline V gene has CDR1 SEHNR and CDR2 FQNEAQ (reference sequence). The CDR3 totals 15 residues. CDR3 DNA sequence: TGTGCCAGCAGCACCAGACTTGCAACTAATGAAAAACTGTTTTTT. Translated: CASSTRLATNEKLFF.

Only a few counts were recorded for this clonotype. The chain couples TRBV5-5 to TRBJ1-4; possible D gene TRBD1, 6 bases. The CDR3 runs to 15 residues. V lost 1 base to trimming and J lost 4 bases, with 11 bases between them. Per germline, CDR1 SGHKS and CDR2 YYEKEE (reference sequence). In DNA, the CDR3 is TGTGCCAGCAGCTTGTTCCAGGGGAATAATGAAAAACTGTTTTTT. This sequence encodes CASSLFQGNNEKLFF.

About this clonotype itself: As the CDR3 is not closed by the conserved phenylalanine or tryptophan, this likely results from a read error. This chain connects TRBV20-1 to TRBJ2-1; unclear D gene. Germline lookup yields CDR1 DFQATT and CDR2 SNEGSKA (reference sequence). This CDR3 spans 13 amino acids. V shed 6 bases and J shed 4 bases, with 13 bases lying between them. The CDR3 DNA sequence: TGCAGTGCCCCCGTGTTTGGATACAATGAGCAGTTCCTC. Its protein product is CSAPVFGYNEQFL.

This chain connects TRBV5-4 to TRBJ2-3; 10 positions agree with TRBD1. Germline CDR1 SGHNT, CDR2 YYREEE (reference sequence). V lost 1 base, J lost 0 bases, and 14 bases stayed unmatched. The CDR3 covers 20 residues. The DNA of the CDR3 is TGTGCCAGCAGCTTGATGGGACAGGGGTTACGGAGCCTAAGCACAGATACGCAGTATTTT. Translation gives CASSLMGQGLRSLSTDTQYF.

The CDR3 DNA follows: TGTGCCAGCATCTCTGGAGGGTTCGACTATGGCTACACCTTC. It translates to CASISGGFDYGYTF. V usage is TRBV28 and J usage is TRBJ1-2; D gene ambiguous. Germline V gene sequence: CDR1 MDHEN, CDR2 SYDVKM. Trimming took 7 bases from V and 3 from J, leaving 15 bases between them. The CDR3 consists of 14 residues.

The chain is built from TRBV6-1 and TRBJ2-7, with TRBD1 as a possible D gene (6 bases). The germline gives CDR1 MNHNS, CDR2 SASEGT. The CDR3 totals 13 residues. Trimming removed 6 bases at V and 7 bases at J, with 16 bases between. CDR3 nucleotides: TGTGCCAGCAGCTCGAACAGGGTGTGGGAGCAGTACTTC. This codes for CASSSNRVWEQYF.

The V call is TRBV11-2, the J call TRBJ2-7; 7 bases agree with TRBD2. V shed 3 bases and J 2 bases; nucleotides not matched to a gene: 10. This CDR3 contains 16 residues. Germline CDR1 SGHAT, CDR2 FQNNGV. CDR3 DNA sequence: TGTGCCAGCAGCTTTACGAGCGGGGTCCTTCCCTACGAGCAGTACTTC. Translated, it gives CASSFTSGVLPYEQYF.

J is TRBJ1-5 and V is TRBV6-5, with 9 bases aligning to TRBD1. Germline CDR1 reads MNHEY; CDR2 reads SVGAGI. The V and J ends lost 7 bases and 4 bases, in that order; junction bases with no gene match: 8. The CDR3 loop spans 15 amino acids. The CDR3 protein is CASTSDRGFNQPQHF. The CDR3 DNA reads as TGTGCCAGCACTTCGGACAGGGGCTTTAATCAGCCCCAGCATTTT.

This clonotype has more than one count but fewer than ten. This sequence joins TRBV7-2 and TRBJ2-1, with 7 bases that match TRBD1. Trimming took 6 bases from V and 9 from J; bases not matched to a gene: 5. Germline V lookup: CDR1 SGHTA, CDR2 FQGNSA. CDR3 length equals 12 residues. CDR3 nucleotides: TGTGCCAGCAGAGACAGGGAAAGTGAGCAGTTCTTC. Its translation: CASRDRESEQFF.

This clonotype has a handful of counts. This chain joins TRBV15 and TRBJ2-7; no clear D gene. CDR3 size: 15 residues. Trimming removed 0 bases from V and 2 bases from J, with 11 bases in between. Germline assignment: CDR1 LNHNV and CDR2 YYDKDF (reference sequence). The CDR3 region has the DNA TGTGCCACCAGCAGAGATCTGGTGATTACCTACGAGCAGTACTTC. Its translation: CATSRDLVITYEQYF.

The chain carries TRBV28 and TRBJ2-2; TRBD2 aligns across 7 bases. From germline, CDR1 is MDHEN and CDR2 SYDVKM. The CDR3 loop spans 16 amino acids. The V gene end was trimmed by 5 bases and the J gene end by 5 bases; junction bases not matched to a gene: 11. For the CDR3, the DNA is TGTGCCAGCAGTCCGTGGTTGGGGGGGACTACCGGGGAGCTGTTTTTT. Protein sequence: CASSPWLGGTTGELFF.